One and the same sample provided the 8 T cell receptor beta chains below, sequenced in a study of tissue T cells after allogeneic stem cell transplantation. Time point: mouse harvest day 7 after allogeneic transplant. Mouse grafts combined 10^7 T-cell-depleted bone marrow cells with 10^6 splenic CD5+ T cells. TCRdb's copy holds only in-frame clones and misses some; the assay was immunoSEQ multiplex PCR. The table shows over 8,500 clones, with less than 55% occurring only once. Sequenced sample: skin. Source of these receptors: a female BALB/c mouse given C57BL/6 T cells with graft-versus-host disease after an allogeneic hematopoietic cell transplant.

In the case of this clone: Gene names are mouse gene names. CDR3 amino acids: CASSQGYNSPLYF. CDR3 DNA (partial): TGTGCCAGCAGTCAGGGCTATAATTCGCCCCTCTAC. The genes are TRBV26 and TRBJ1-6; D call uncertain. The CDR3 end falls 1 residue outside the read, so it is completed with the germline J gene. TRBJ1-6 is sorted into the ORF group, with uncertain function. Trimming shortened V by 4 bases and J by 3 bases, and 4 bases separated the two germline ends. Per the germline V gene, CDR1 is KGHPV and CDR2 is FQNQEV (reference sequence). The CDR3 sequence is 13 residues long.

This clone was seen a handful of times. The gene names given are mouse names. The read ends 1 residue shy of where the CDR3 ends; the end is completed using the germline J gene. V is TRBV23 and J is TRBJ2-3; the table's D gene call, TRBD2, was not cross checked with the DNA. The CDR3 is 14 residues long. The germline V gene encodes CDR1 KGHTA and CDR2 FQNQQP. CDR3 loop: CSSSPSGGGETLYF. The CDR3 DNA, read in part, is TGCTCCAGCAGTCCCTCTGGGGGGGGAGAAACGCTGTAT.

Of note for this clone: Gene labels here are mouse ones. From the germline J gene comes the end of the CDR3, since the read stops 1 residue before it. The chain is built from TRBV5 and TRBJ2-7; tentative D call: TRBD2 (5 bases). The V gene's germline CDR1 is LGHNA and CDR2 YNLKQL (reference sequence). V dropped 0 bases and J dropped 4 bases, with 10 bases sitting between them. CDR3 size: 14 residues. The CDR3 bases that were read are TGTGCCAGCAGCCAAGATCTGGGCCCTTATGAACAGTAC. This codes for CASSQDLGPYEQY. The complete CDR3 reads CASSQDLGPYEQYF.

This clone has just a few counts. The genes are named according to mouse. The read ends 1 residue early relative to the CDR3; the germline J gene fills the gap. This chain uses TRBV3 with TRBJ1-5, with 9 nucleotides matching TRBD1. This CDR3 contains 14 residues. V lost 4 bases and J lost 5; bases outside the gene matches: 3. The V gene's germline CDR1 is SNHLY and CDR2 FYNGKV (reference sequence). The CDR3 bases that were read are TGTGCCAGCAGCTCCGGGACAGGGTACCAGGCTCCGCTT. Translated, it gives CASSSGTGYQAPL. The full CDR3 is CASSSGTGYQAPLF.

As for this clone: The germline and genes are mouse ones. CDR3 protein: CASSLGQRAEQFF. The DNA read from the CDR3 is TGTGCCAGCAGTCTCGGACAGAGGGCTGAGCAGTTC. J is TRBJ2-1 and V is TRBV26; D possibly corresponds to TRBD1 (6 bases). The CDR3 extends 1 residue past the end of the read, so its final part is completed from the germline J gene. The CDR3 contains 13 residues. V was clipped by 3 bases and J by 7 bases, with 10 bases between them. The germline V gene has CDR1 KGHPV and CDR2 FQNQEV (reference sequence).

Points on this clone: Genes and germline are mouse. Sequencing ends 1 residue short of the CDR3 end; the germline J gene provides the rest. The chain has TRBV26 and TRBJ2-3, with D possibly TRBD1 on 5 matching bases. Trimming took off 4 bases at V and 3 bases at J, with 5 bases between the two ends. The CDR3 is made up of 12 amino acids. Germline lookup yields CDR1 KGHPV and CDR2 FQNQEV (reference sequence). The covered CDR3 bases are TGTGCCAGCAGTCGGACAGCAGAAACGCTGTAT. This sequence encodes CASSRTAETLY. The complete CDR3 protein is CASSRTAETLYF.

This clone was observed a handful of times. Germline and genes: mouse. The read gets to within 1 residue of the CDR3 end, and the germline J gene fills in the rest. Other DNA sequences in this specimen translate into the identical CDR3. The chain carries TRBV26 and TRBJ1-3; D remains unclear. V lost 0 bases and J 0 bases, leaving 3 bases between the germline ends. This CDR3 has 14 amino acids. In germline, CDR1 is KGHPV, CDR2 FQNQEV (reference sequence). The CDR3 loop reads CASSLSNSGNTLYF. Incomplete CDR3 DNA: TGTGCCAGCAGTCTGTCAAATTCTGGAAATACGCTCTAT.

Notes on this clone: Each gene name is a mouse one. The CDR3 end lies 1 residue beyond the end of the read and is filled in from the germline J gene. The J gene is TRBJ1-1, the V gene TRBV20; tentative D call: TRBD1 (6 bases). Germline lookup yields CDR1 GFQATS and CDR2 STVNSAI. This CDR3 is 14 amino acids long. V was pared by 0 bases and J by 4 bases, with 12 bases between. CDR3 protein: CGARDWGRGTEVFF. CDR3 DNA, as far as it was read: TGTGGTGCTAGGGATTGGGGGCGCGGCACAGAAGTCTTC. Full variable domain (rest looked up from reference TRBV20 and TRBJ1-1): GALVYQYPRRTICKSGTSMRMECQAVGFQATSVAWYRQSPQKTFELIALSTVNSAIKYEQNFTQEKFPISHPNLSFSSMTVLNAYLEDRGLYLCGARDWGRGTEVFFGKGTRLTVV.